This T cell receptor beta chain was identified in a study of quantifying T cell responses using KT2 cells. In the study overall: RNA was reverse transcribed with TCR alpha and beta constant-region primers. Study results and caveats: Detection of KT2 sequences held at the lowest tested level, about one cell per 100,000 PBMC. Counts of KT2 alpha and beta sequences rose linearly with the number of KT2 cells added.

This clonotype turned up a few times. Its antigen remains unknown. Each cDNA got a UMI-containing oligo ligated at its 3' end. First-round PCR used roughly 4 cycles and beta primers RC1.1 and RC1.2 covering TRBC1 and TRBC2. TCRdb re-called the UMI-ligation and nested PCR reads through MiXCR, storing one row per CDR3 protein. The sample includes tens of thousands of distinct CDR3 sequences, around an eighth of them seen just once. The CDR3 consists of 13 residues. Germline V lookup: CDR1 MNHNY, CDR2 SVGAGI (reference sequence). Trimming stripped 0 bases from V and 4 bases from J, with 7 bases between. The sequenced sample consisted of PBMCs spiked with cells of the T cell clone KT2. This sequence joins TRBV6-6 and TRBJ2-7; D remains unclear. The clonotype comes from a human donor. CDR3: CASSYSFTYEQYF. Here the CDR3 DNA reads TGTGCCAGCAGTTACTCTTTCACGTACGAGCAGTACTTC.